These T cell receptor beta chains were read from a single sample in a study of T cells in Graves' hyperthyroidism and ophthalmopathy. TCRdb redid the calling of the multiplex PCR reads with MiXCR, one entry per CDR3 protein. The sample contains roughly 740,000 distinct CDR3 sequences, approximately 16% of which appear only once. Sequenced: blood. The source is a young man with Graves' hyperthyroidism. Each CDR3 is given with its conserved first and last residue. Each record gives: J gene, clone size, V gene, D gene, CDR3 DNA, CDR3 protein. D genes are given only for firm matches. The size field is filled for only some rows; it gives once, few, many or a size class.

J gene: TRBJ2-2
clone size: -
V gene: TRBV27
D gene: -
CDR3 DNA: TGTGCCAGCAGCCTCTTGACGGGAGCGGTTGACGGGGAGCTGTTTTTT
CDR3 protein: CASSLLTGAVDGELFF

J gene: TRBJ2-5
clone size: few
V gene: TRBV2
D gene: TRBD2
CDR3 DNA: TGTGCCAGCAGTGCACTTTACAGGGGACTAGCGGGAGGCACGTACCAAGAGACCCAGTACTTC
CDR3 protein: CASSALYRGLAGGTYQETQYF

J gene: TRBJ2-3
clone size: many
V gene: TRBV20-1
D gene: TRBD2
CDR3 DNA: TGCAGTGCCATGACTAGCGGCGATGTAAATACGCAGTATTTT
CDR3 protein: CSAMTSGDVNTQYF

J gene: TRBJ1-2
clone size: many
V gene: TRBV7-2
D gene: -
CDR3 DNA: TGTGCCAGCAGCTTAGCGGGACAACCACGCGGCTACACCTTC
CDR3 protein: CASSLAGQPRGYTF

J gene: TRBJ2-7
clone size: many
V gene: TRBV28
D gene: TRBD2
CDR3 DNA: TGTGCCAGCACCCTATCTAGCGGTAGCTCCTACGAGCAGTACTTC
CDR3 protein: CASTLSSGSSYEQYF

J gene: TRBJ2-5
clone size: many
V gene: TRBV10-3
D gene: -
CDR3 DNA: TGTGCCTGTCGTGGCGGGGAGACCCAGTACTTC
CDR3 protein: CACRGGETQYF

J gene: TRBJ1-2
clone size: -
V gene: TRBV19
D gene: TRBD1
CDR3 DNA: TGTGCCAGTAGACGTGGGACAGGGCAAGGGACGCGTGGCTACACCTTC
CDR3 protein: CASRRGTGQGTRGYTF

J gene: TRBJ2-7
clone size: many
V gene: TRBV7-2
D gene: TRBD2
CDR3 DNA: TGTGCCAGCACCCCTGGGGGGGGCTCCTACGAGCAGTACTTC
CDR3 protein: CASTPGGGSYEQYF

J gene: TRBJ2-3
clone size: few
V gene: TRBV11-1
D gene: TRBD2
CDR3 DNA: TGTGCCAGCAGCTCGCCGGGACTAGCGGTTTTAGTGGCAGATACGCAGTATTTT
CDR3 protein: CASSSPGLAVLVADTQYF

J gene: TRBJ2-2
clone size: -
V gene: TRBV5-6
D gene: -
CDR3 DNA: TGTGCCAGCAGCTCAGACAGTAACACCGGGGAGCTGTTTTTT
CDR3 protein: CASSSDSNTGELFF

J gene: TRBJ1-2
clone size: few
V gene: TRBV10-3
D gene: -
CDR3 DNA: TGTGCCATCAGTGTTAGCGTCCGGGACCGATGGCCAGACCTTTATGGCTACACCTTC
CDR3 protein: CAISVSVRDRWPDLYGYTF

J gene: TRBJ2-1
clone size: few
V gene: TRBV6-5
D gene: -
CDR3 DNA: TGTGCCAGCAGTTACTCGGACGCTTCGAACAATGAGCAGTTCTTC
CDR3 protein: CASSYSDASNNEQFF

J gene: TRBJ1-4
clone size: few
V gene: TRBV6-1
D gene: -
CDR3 DNA: TGTGCCAGCGGTGATTTTACTAATGAAAAACTGTTTTTT
CDR3 protein: CASGDFTNEKLFF

J gene: TRBJ2-1
clone size: few
V gene: TRBV9
D gene: -
CDR3 DNA: TGTGCCAGCAGCGTAGGGAGCGGTACCTACAATGAGCAGTTCTTC
CDR3 protein: CASSVGSGTYNEQFF

J gene: TRBJ1-1
clone size: many
V gene: TRBV27
D gene: -
CDR3 DNA: TGTGCCAGCAGGGGGTGGGCGAACACTGAAGCTTTCTTT
CDR3 protein: CASRGWANTEAFF

J gene: TRBJ1-5
clone size: many
V gene: TRBV13
D gene: -
CDR3 DNA: TGTGCCAGCAGCCAGAGGGGGAATTCGGGGCAGCCCCAGCATTTT
CDR3 protein: CASSQRGNSGQPQHF

J gene: TRBJ2-6
clone size: -
V gene: TRBV6-1
D gene: -
CDR3 DNA: TGTGCCAGCAGCCCCGGGGCCCTATCCTCTGGGGCCAACGTCCTGACTTTC
CDR3 protein: CASSPGALSSGANVLTF

J gene: TRBJ2-2
clone size: few
V gene: TRBV6-9
D gene: -
CDR3 DNA: TGTGCCAGCGGCCAGGACCGTCGGACCGGGGAGCTGTTTTTT
CDR3 protein: CASGQDRRTGELFF

J gene: TRBJ2-7
clone size: many
V gene: TRBV25-1
D gene: -
CDR3 DNA: TGTGCCAGCAGTGGTAGGGTGGGGTACGAGCAGTACTTC
CDR3 protein: CASSGRVGYEQYF

J gene: TRBJ2-7
clone size: -
V gene: TRBV11-2
D gene: TRBD2
CDR3 DNA: TGTGCCAGCAGCTATAGCGGGAGTGTCTGGGAGCAGTACTTC
CDR3 protein: CASSYSGSVWEQYF

J gene: TRBJ2-7
clone size: -
V gene: TRBV30
D gene: TRBD2
CDR3 DNA: TGTGCCTGGAGGACCGGGACTAGCGGATACTTCGAGCAGTACTTC
CDR3 protein: CAWRTGTSGYFEQYF

J gene: TRBJ2-4
clone size: -
V gene: TRBV28
D gene: TRBD1
CDR3 DNA: TGTGCCAGCAGTGACGACAGGGGGGCCATTCAGTACTTC
CDR3 protein: CASSDDRGAIQYF

J gene: TRBJ2-5
clone size: many
V gene: TRBV7-2
D gene: -
CDR3 DNA: TGTGCCAGCACTCCGTGGGTTGGGGGTTCAGAGACCCAGTACTTC
CDR3 protein: CASTPWVGGSETQYF

J gene: TRBJ1-2
clone size: many
V gene: TRBV28
D gene: TRBD1
CDR3 DNA: TGTGCCAGCAGCCCTAATGACAGGGGGCCAGGTGGCTACACCTTC
CDR3 protein: CASSPNDRGPGGYTF

J gene: TRBJ1-4
clone size: -
V gene: TRBV11-2
D gene: -
CDR3 DNA: TGTGCCAGCAGCTCCGCAGACGCAGGGGCGGTTAATGAAAAACTGTTTTTT
CDR3 protein: CASSSADAGAVNEKLFF

J gene: TRBJ2-3
clone size: -
V gene: TRBV2
D gene: -
CDR3 DNA: TGTGCCAGCAGTAGAATGTTCGTCGGGAGTAGCACAGATACGCAGTATTTT
CDR3 protein: CASSRMFVGSSTDTQYF

J gene: TRBJ2-5
clone size: -
V gene: TRBV5-4
D gene: TRBD1
CDR3 DNA: TGTGCCAGCAGCTCTAATTACAGGGGAATGGAAGAGACCCAGTACTTC
CDR3 protein: CASSSNYRGMEETQYF

J gene: TRBJ2-7
clone size: -
V gene: TRBV4-1
D gene: -
CDR3 DNA: TGCGCCAGCAGCCAAGGGGCCCCGGGCCTCTCCTACGAGCAGTACTTC
CDR3 protein: CASSQGAPGLSYEQYF